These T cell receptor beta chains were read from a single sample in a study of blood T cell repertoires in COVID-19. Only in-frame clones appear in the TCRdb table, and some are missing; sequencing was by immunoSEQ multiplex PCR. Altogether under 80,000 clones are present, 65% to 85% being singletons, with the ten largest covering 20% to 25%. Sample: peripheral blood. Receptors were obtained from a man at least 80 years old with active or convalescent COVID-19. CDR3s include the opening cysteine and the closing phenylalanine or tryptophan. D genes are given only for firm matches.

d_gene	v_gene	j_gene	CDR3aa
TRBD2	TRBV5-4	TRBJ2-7	CASSLDLAGVGEQYF
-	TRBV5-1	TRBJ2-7	CASPNELTTYEQYF
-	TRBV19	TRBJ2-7	CASSRSGEGVYEQYF
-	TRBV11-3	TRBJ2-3	CASSLVTADTQYF
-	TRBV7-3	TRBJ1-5	CASSVGLDQPQHF
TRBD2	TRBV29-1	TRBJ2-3	CSVVGLAETSDTQYF
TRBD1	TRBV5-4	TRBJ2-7	CASSGTGTGASYEQYF
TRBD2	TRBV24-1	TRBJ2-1	CATSDLAGIGNEQFF
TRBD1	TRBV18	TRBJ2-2	CASSPIGTGNTGELFF
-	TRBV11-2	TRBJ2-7	CASSLSLPGEQYF
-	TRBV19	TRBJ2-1	CASSIRARASYNEQFF
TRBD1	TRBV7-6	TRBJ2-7	CASSYGQGFEQYF
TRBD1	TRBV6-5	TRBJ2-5	CASSRNVGQTETQYF
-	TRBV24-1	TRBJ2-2	CATSDHTNTGELFF
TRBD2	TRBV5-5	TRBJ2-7	CASSLGAGGSGEQYF
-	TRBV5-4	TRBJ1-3	CASSSYSGNTIYF
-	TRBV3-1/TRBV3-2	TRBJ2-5	CASSPTVQETQYF
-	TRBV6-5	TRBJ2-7	CASSYTLDSGQGEQYF
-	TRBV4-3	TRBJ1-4	CASSQRQATNEKLFF
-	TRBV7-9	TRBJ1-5	CASSLGGRGGQPQHF
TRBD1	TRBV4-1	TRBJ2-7	CASSQQTGGVEQYF
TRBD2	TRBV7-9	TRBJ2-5	CASSPTGTSGETQYF
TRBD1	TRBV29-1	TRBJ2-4	CSGGQGVPKNIQYF
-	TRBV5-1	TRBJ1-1	CASSIDGGNTEAFF
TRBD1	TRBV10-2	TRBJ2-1	CASSSGQYNEQFF
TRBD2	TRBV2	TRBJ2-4	CASSAASGRALAKNIQYF
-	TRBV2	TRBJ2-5	CASRQGQETQYF
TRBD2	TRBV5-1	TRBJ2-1	CASSPPQAGGNNEQFF
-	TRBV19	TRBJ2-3	CASSIGTTTDTQYF
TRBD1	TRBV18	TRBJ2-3	CASSPGTGGWTDTQYF
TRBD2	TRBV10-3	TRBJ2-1	CAISEKPSGGGSNEQFF